This is a list of T cell receptor beta chains from one sample in a study of blood T cell repertoires in COVID-19. The repertoire was sequenced with immunoSEQ multiplex PCR; TCRdb's copy has only in-frame clones and lacks some. The sample records around 330,000 clones, roughly 87% being singletons. The specimen sequenced was PBMCs or T cells enriched from blood (not recorded which). The receptors were sampled from a woman under 30 who had recovered from COVID-19. Both conserved end residues are part of each CDR3. A D gene is named only where the DNA matches it firmly. Expanded clones get a size class; other rows say once, few or many, or leave the size out.

d_call,j_call,v_call,clone_size,cdr3_nt,cdr3_aa
-,TRBJ2-3,TRBV4-1,-,TGCGCCAGCAGCCAAGATAGAGGGCCACCAAAAATCACAGATACGCAGTATTTT,CASSQDRGPPKITDTQYF
TRBD2,TRBJ2-7,TRBV19,-,TGTGCCAGTAGTAACATAGGGAGGGCCCAAAGTTTCTACGAGCAGTACTTC,CASSNIGRAQSFYEQYF
-,TRBJ1-3,TRBV7-8,-,TGTGCCAGCAGCTTATTGGCAGTTGCTGGAAACACCATATATTTT,CASSLLAVAGNTIYF
TRBD1,TRBJ2-1,TRBV18,-,TGTGCCAGCTCACCCCCCCGGGACAGGGTTTGGAATGAGCAGTTCTTC,CASSPPRDRVWNEQFF
-,TRBJ2-5,TRBV11-1,-,TGTGCCAGCAGCTTAGCGGGTCTAGCACAAGAGACCCAGTACTTC,CASSLAGLAQETQYF
-,TRBJ2-7,TRBV7-9,-,TGTGCCAGCAGCTTAGTTGTTAACGAGCAGTACTTC,CASSLVVNEQYF
TRBD1,TRBJ1-2,TRBV29-1,-,TGCAGCGGGGGACAGGACTATGGCTACACCTTC,CSGGQDYGYTF
-,TRBJ2-1,TRBV12-3/TRBV12-4,-,TGTGCCAGCAGTAGTGTAGCGGAGCAGTTCTTC,CASSSVAEQFF
-,TRBJ1-1,TRBV3-1/TRBV3-2,-,TGTGCCAGCAGCCAGGGGGCGAGCACTGAAGCTTTCTTT,CASSQGASTEAFF
TRBD1,TRBJ2-7,TRBV28,-,TGTGCCAGCAGGGCCGGGACAGGGGGCGTCTACGAGCAGTACTTC,CASRAGTGGVYEQYF
TRBD2,TRBJ2-7,TRBV7-2,once,TGTGCCAGCAGCCGCAGACTAGCGGGGGACTACGAGCAGTACTTC,CASSRRLAGDYEQYF
-,TRBJ2-1,TRBV11-1,-,TGTGCCAGCAGCTTAGATGGGGCCACCTACAATGAGCAGTTCTTC,CASSLDGATYNEQFF
TRBD1,TRBJ1-5,TRBV19,-,TGTGCCAGTAGTATCCCCAAGAACAGGGGTCATTATTCTTATAGCAATCAGCCCCAGCATTTT,CASSIPKNRGHYSYSNQPQHF
TRBD2,TRBJ2-5,TRBV5-6,-,TGTGCCAGCAGCTTGGTGGCTAGCGGGAGGGAGACCCAGTACTTC,CASSLVASGRETQYF
TRBD2,TRBJ2-7,TRBV4-2,-,TGTGCCAGCAGCCAAGAACTCGCGGGGGGGCAGTATCAGCAGTACTTC,CASSQELAGGQYQQYF
TRBD2,TRBJ2-5,TRBV18,-,TGTGCCAGCTCACCGACGCTAGCGGGGTTAGAGACCCAGTACTTC,CASSPTLAGLETQYF
-,TRBJ1-4,TRBV7-9,-,TGTGCCAGCAGCTTGGGACAAGATAATGAAAAACTGTTTTTT,CASSLGQDNEKLFF
TRBD1,TRBJ1-2,TRBV6-5,once,TGTGCCAGCACTTACAAACAGGGGGCAGATGGCTACACCTTC,CASTYKQGADGYTF
-,TRBJ1-4,TRBV2,-,TGTGCCAGCAGTCCCCAAAGGGGATGGGGTGAAAAACTGTTTTTT,CASSPQRGWGEKLFF
-,TRBJ1-1,TRBV27,-,TGTGCCAGCAGTTTATCGGGGACTAGAGAAGCTTTCTTT,CASSLSGTREAFF
TRBD1,TRBJ2-3,TRBV28,-,TGTGCCAGCAGTACAGGGGCCATGCGCCATACGCAGTATTTT,CASSTGAMRHTQYF
-,TRBJ2-4,TRBV5-4,-,TGTGCCAGCAGCTTGATCATAGGGGGGGAAAACATTCAGTACTTC,CASSLIIGGENIQYF
-,TRBJ2-1,TRBV19,-,TGTGCCAGTAGGAGATATAGCGGTCAGCACAATGAGCAGTTCTTC,CASRRYSGQHNEQFF
TRBD2,TRBJ2-3,TRBV6-2/TRBV6-3,-,TGTGCCAGCAGTTACCCCCCGCCGACTAGCGGGACAGATACGCAGTATTTT,CASSYPPPTSGTDTQYF
TRBD1,TRBJ1-2,TRBV5-5,-,TGTGCCAGCAGCTTTGGACAGGGATCTTACTATGGCTACACCTTC,CASSFGQGSYYGYTF
TRBD2,TRBJ2-7,TRBV19,-,TGTGCCAGTAGTGCCCGGGGGGCCTACGAGCAGTACTTC,CASSARGAYEQYF
-,TRBJ1-1,TRBV6-5,few,TGTGCCAGCAGTTACTCGTGGCAGGTTAGGACTGAAGCTTTCTTT,CASSYSWQVRTEAFF